The T cell receptor (beta chain) under discussion was sequenced for a study of blood T cell repertoires in COVID-19. Measured with immunoSEQ multiplex PCR; TCRdb has only the in-frame clones, and not every one. The profile covers more than 95,000 clones, with around four fifths appearing a single time and 20% to 30% taken by the ten largest. The CDR3 contains 16 residues. The V gene end was trimmed by 4 bases and the J gene end by 3 bases; junction bases not matched to a gene: 8. In germline, CDR1 is SGHTA, CDR2 FQGNSA. Material for sequencing was peripheral blood. V gene TRBV7-2 combines with J gene TRBJ2-7, with 11 bases that match TRBD2. The source is a human donor in a cohort sampled during active COVID-19. This CDR3 is CASSSGTSGANYEQYF. DNA of the CDR3: TGTGCCAGCAGCTCCGGGACTAGCGGAGCTAACTACGAGCAGTACTTC.